Presented here are 12 T cell receptor beta chains from one specimen sequenced in a study of cytomegalovirus exposure and HLA in healthy donors. Amplification used 60 Vbeta primers and 13 Jbeta primers. This table comes from immunoSEQ multiplex PCR, and its TCRdb copy is limited to in-frame clones, with some not included. The repertoire has over 85,000 clones, 6.5% to 8% of them found once; the top ten carry approximately 2.5%. The sequencing sample was made of PBMCs. These receptors came from a man aged 50 to 59 in good health and CMV-seronegative.

Only a few counts were recorded for this clone. V is TRBV6-1 and J is TRBJ1-2; possibly TRBD1 for D (5 bases). Trimming stripped 0 bases from V and 8 bases from J, with 10 bases between. The germline V gene has CDR1 MNHNS and CDR2 SASEGT. This CDR3 is built from 13 residues. As DNA, the CDR3 is TGTGCCAGCAGTGAAGCGCGGGGCGTAGGCTACACCTTC. Protein product: CASSEARGVGYTF.

This clone was counted a few times. The V gene is TRBV28, the J gene TRBJ2-2; D is perhaps TRBD2 (7 bases). The CDR3 consists of 15 residues. V lost 4 bases and J lost 9, with 18 bases in between. The germline V gene has CDR1 MDHEN and CDR2 SYDVKM. This CDR3 reads CASSSPGGDRRELFF. The CDR3, as DNA: TGTGCCAGCAGTTCGCCGGGGGGCGATCGCCGGGAGCTGTTTTTT.

V gene TRBV7-3 combines with J gene TRBJ1-6, with D maybe TRBD1 (6 bases). The CDR3 loop spans 15 amino acids. Germline V gene data show CDR1 as SGHTA and CDR2 as FQGTGA. Trimming shortened V by 2 bases and J by 7 bases, and 12 bases separated the two germline ends. The CDR3 region has the DNA TGTGCCAGCAGCTTAGGGGGCCAGGGGAATTCACCCCTCCACTTT. Translating gives CASSLGGQGNSPLHF. Using reference TRBV7-3 and TRBJ1-6 for the parts outside the CDR3, the full variable domain is GAGVSQTPSNKVTEKGKYVELRCDPISGHTALYWYRQSLGQGPEFLIYFQGTGAADDSGLPNDRFFAVRPEGSVSTLKIQRTERGDSAVYLCASSLGGQGNSPLHFGNGTRLTVT.

This clone was counted a single time. This chain links TRBV28 with TRBJ2-1; 9 bases line up with TRBD2. The V gene's germline CDR1 is MDHEN and CDR2 SYDVKM. The CDR3 contains 16 residues. The V segment lost 7 bases and the J segment 6 bases; nucleotides outside the gene matches: 13. The DNA of the CDR3 is TGTGCCAGCATCCAACCCGGGACTAGCATTTCCAATGAGCAGTTCTTC. Translating gives CASIQPGTSISNEQFF. Full variable domain (outside the CDR3, taken from reference TRBV28 and TRBJ2-1): DVKVTQSSRYLVKRTGEKVFLECVQDMDHENMFWYRQDPGLGLRLIYFSYDVKMKEKGDIPEGYSVSREKKERFSLILESASTNQTSMYLCASIQPGTSISNEQFFGPGTRLTVL.

V usage is TRBV15 and J usage is TRBJ2-7; perhaps TRBD2 as D (5 bases). CDR3 length: 14 residues. Germline CDR1 and CDR2: LNHNV and YYDKDF (reference sequence). V lost 0 bases and J 3 bases, leaving 9 bases between the germline ends. The CDR3 spells CATSRDLGLYEQYF. CDR3 in DNA: TGTGCCACCAGCAGAGATTTAGGACTCTACGAGCAGTACTTC.

This clone has only a few counts. The rearrangement links TRBV28 to TRBJ2-3; TRBD2 matches at 10 bases. V shed 3 bases and J 5 bases; nucleotides not matched to a gene: 2. This CDR3 has 14 amino acids. CDR1 is MDHEN, CDR2 SYDVKM, per germline. This CDR3 is CASSFGTSVDTQYF. CDR3 sequence (DNA): TGTGCCAGCAGTTTCGGGACTAGCGTAGATACGCAGTATTTT.

The chain couples TRBV9 to TRBJ2-2; TRBD2 matches 8 bases. CDR3 length: 16 residues. V gave up 3 bases and J gave up 2 bases; unmatched junction bases: 6. Germline-derived CDR1 and CDR2 are SGDLS and YYNGEE. This CDR3 reads CASSATSGLNTGELFF. DNA for the CDR3: TGTGCCAGCAGCGCCACTAGCGGACTTAACACCGGGGAGCTGTTTTTT.

The chain carries TRBV7-8 and TRBJ1-5, with D possibly matching TRBD1 (5 bases). Looked up from germline, CDR1 is SGHVS and CDR2 is FQNEAQ. The CDR3 extends over 15 amino acids. The V end was cut by 4 bases, the J end by 4 bases, with 14 bases between. The CDR3 here is CASSSRGTENQPQHF. CDR3 bases: TGTGCCAGCAGCTCGCGGGGGACGGAGAATCAGCCCCAGCATTTT.

This clone was counted between two and nine times. CDR3 protein: CASSLRDRGQRTGELFF. The CDR3 bases are TGTGCCAGCAGTCTTAGGGACAGGGGGCAACGCACCGGGGAGCTGTTTTTT. The V gene is TRBV7-8, the J gene TRBJ2-2; TRBD1 aligns across 12 bases. This CDR3 is built from 17 residues. The V gene end was trimmed by 6 bases and the J gene end by 4 bases; junction bases not matched to a gene: 9. Looked up from germline, CDR1 is SGHVS and CDR2 is FQNEAQ.

On this clone: The CDR3 does not close with the conserved phenylalanine or tryptophan, likely indicating a read error. The V call is TRBV5-6, the J call TRBJ1-2; tentatively, D is TRBD1 (5 bases). Per germline, CDR1 SGHDT and CDR2 YYEEEE. V was clipped by 4 bases and J by 2 bases, with 15 bases between them. This CDR3 has 15 residues. The CDR3, as DNA: TGTGCCAGCAGCCCCGGGCGGGGCCCGAACTATGGCTACACCATC. Amino acid sequence: CASSPGRGPNYGYTI.

The chain is built from TRBV9 and TRBJ2-1; 8 bases fit TRBD2. The CDR3 covers 16 residues. From germline, CDR1 is SGDLS and CDR2 YYNGEE. The junction had 4 bases not matched to a gene; V was cut back by 2 bases and J by 0 bases. CDR3 in DNA: TGTGCCAGCAGCGTCCGAAGCGGGAGCTCCTACAATGAGCAGTTCTTC. This translates into CASSVRSGSSYNEQFF.

This clone was recorded a few times. This chain uses TRBV18 with TRBJ1-4; D uncertain. Germline CDR1 is KGHSH and CDR2 is LQKENI. This CDR3 is built from 16 residues. The ends were cut back, 0 bases at V and 3 bases at J, with 11 bases in the middle. The DNA of the CDR3 is TGTGCCAGCTCACCACCGGGCGGGTTAGCTAATGAAAAACTGTTTTTT. Translation: CASSPPGGLANEKLFF.